These T cell receptor beta chains were read from a single sample in a study of T cell responses to AZD1222 COVID-19 vaccine. The repertoire was sequenced with immunoSEQ multiplex PCR; TCRdb's copy has only in-frame clones and lacks some. Among around 150,000 clones listed, around 92% were seen once. The sample was peripheral blood, taken on day 0 of AZD1222 vaccination. The receptors stem from an adult in good health. Each CDR3 is given with its conserved first and last residue. Each record gives: clone size, J gene, V gene, D gene, CDR3 DNA, CDR3 protein. A D gene is named only where the DNA matches it firmly. The size entry is marked missing in some rows and otherwise reads once, few, many or a size class.

>NA|TRBJ2-2|TRBV12-3/TRBV12-4|NA
TGTGCCTGCGTAGAGGCAGTCGGGGAGCTGTTTTTT
CACVEAVGELFF
>once|TRBJ2-6|TRBV5-8|NA
TGTGCCAGCAGCTTGGGGCCAGGGGCCAACGTCCTGACTTTC
CASSLGPGANVLTF
>few|TRBJ1-2|TRBV7-2|NA
TGTGCCAGCAGCCCGAAGGCAGCACACAACTATGGCTACACCTTC
CASSPKAAHNYGYTF
>NA|TRBJ1-4|TRBV6-2/TRBV6-3|NA
TGTGCCAGCAGTGTCTTATCCGGAGGGACTAATGAAAAACTGTTTTTT
CASSVLSGGTNEKLFF
>NA|TRBJ2-7|TRBV2|TRBD1
TGTGCCAGCAGGGAGGACAGGGGCGAGCAGTACTTC
CASREDRGEQYF
>once|TRBJ2-6|TRBV3-1/TRBV3-2|NA
TGTGCCAGCAGCCAAGGCCAGGGTGGGATCTCTGGGGCCAACGTCCTGACTTTC
CASSQGQGGISGANVLTF
>NA|TRBJ2-7|TRBV30|NA
TGTGCCTGGGAGCTGGTCCGGGGGTACGAGCAGTACTTC
CAWELVRGYEQYF
>NA|TRBJ2-2|TRBV12-3/TRBV12-4|NA
TGTGCCAGCAGCCTCCTAAGGCCCGGGGAGCTGTTTTTT
CASSLLRPGELFF
>NA|TRBJ1-2|TRBV4-1|NA
TGCGCCAGCAGCCACCACGGAAACTACACCTTC
CASSHHGNYTF
>NA|TRBJ1-4|TRBV28|NA
TGTGCCAGCAGTTTATGGGGTACCCGGGGTTCTGCTAATGAAAAACTGTTTTTT
CASSLWGTRGSANEKLFF
>once|TRBJ2-3|TRBV20-1|NA
TGCAGTGGGGGCGGCGATACGCAGTATTTT
CSGGGDTQYF
>NA|TRBJ2-7|TRBV2|NA
TGTGCCAGCAGTGAAGGGCTTCGGGGGTCCTACGAGCAGTACTTC
CASSEGLRGSYEQYF
>once|TRBJ1-1|TRBV20-1|NA
TGCAGTGCTAGTGTGGGGACACTGAACACTGAAGCTTTCTTT
CSASVGTLNTEAFF
>NA|TRBJ1-5|TRBV2|NA
TGTGCCAGCACCGAGGGTTTCGGGGATCAGCCCCAGCATTTT
CASTEGFGDQPQHF
>NA|TRBJ2-6|TRBV7-6|NA
TGTGCCAGCAGCTTAGTGGACAAGCTTGGGGCCAACGTCCTGACTTTC
CASSLVDKLGANVLTF
>NA|TRBJ2-5|TRBV30|TRBD1
TGTGCCTGGAGTGTCGGGACAGGGTGGCTCCAAGAGACCCAGTACTTC
CAWSVGTGWLQETQYF
>NA|TRBJ2-5|TRBV7-3|TRBD2
TGTGCCAGCAGCTTATTGGGGACTAGCGGGAGTCCTGGGGAGACCCAGTACTTC
CASSLLGTSGSPGETQYF
>NA|TRBJ1-5|TRBV30|TRBD1
TGTGCCTGGAGCCTGGACAGGGGGCGAAATCAGCCCCAGCATTTT
CAWSLDRGRNQPQHF
>NA|TRBJ2-2|TRBV7-3|NA
TGTGCCAGCAGCTTTCTCAGCACCGGGGAGCTGTTTTTT
CASSFLSTGELFF
>NA|TRBJ2-7|TRBV18|TRBD1
TGTGCCAGCTCCCCTGGACAGGGCAAGTACTTC
CASSPGQGKYF
>NA|TRBJ1-3|TRBV24-1|TRBD1
TGTGCCACCAGTGATCGCCCGGGACAGGGTAGAAACACCATATATTTT
CATSDRPGQGRNTIYF
>NA|TRBJ1-1|TRBV20-1|NA
TGCAGTGCTTTCCGGGGCCCTGAAGCTTTCTTT
CSAFRGPEAFF
>NA|TRBJ2-1|TRBV6-6|TRBD2
TGTGCCAGCAGTCGGGCGACTAGCGGTCTCGCGAATGAGCAGTTCTTC
CASSRATSGLANEQFF
>NA|TRBJ2-3|TRBV18|NA
TGTGCCAGCTCAGAATCTAGCACAGATACGCAGTATTTT
CASSESSTDTQYF
>few|TRBJ2-1|TRBV7-2|NA
TGTGCCAGCAGCTTAGCTAGCCCCTACAATGAGCAGTTCTTC
CASSLASPYNEQFF
>NA|TRBJ1-6|TRBV27|NA
TGTGCCAGCAGTTTAGGACTCAATAATTCACCCCTCCACTTT
CASSLGLNNSPLHF
>NA|TRBJ2-1|TRBV2|NA
TGTGCCAGCAGTACCCCTCCAAAGGGGCCCCCAAGAACCGTCTATGAGCAGTTCTTC
CASSTPPKGPPRTVYEQFF
>once|TRBJ2-2|TRBV4-1|NA
TGCGCCAGCAGCCAAGAGCCTCCGGGCCCCGCGAACACCGGGGAGCTGTTTTTT
CASSQEPPGPANTGELFF
>NA|TRBJ1-1|TRBV28|NA
TGTGCCAGCAAATCTGGCAGAGCGCGGGATCAAGCTTTCTTT
CASKSGRARDQAFF
>NA|TRBJ1-5|TRBV5-6|NA
TGTGCCAGCAGCTTGGTAAGTTTGGGCAATCAGCCCCAGCATTTT
CASSLVSLGNQPQHF
>NA|TRBJ2-1|TRBV7-3|TRBD2
TGTGCCAGCAGCCCTGGACTAGCGGGAGTTTCTGAGCAGTTCTTC
CASSPGLAGVSEQFF
>once|TRBJ2-5|TRBV15|NA
TGTGCCACCGGAAGAGGAGAGACCCAGTACTTC
CATGRGETQYF
>NA|TRBJ1-2|TRBV10-2|NA
TGCGCCAGCAGTGAGATGGGGACCTATGGCTACACCTTC
CASSEMGTYGYTF
>NA|TRBJ1-5|TRBV7-2|NA
TGTGCCAGCAGCCCGGGAGGTGGCAATCAGCCCCAGCATTTT
CASSPGGGNQPQHF
>NA|TRBJ2-3|TRBV2|NA
TGTGCCAGCAGCTTGGCCTTGACAGATACGCAGTATTTT
CASSLALTDTQYF
>NA|TRBJ1-3|TRBV6-5|NA
TGTGCCAGCAGTTACGCCCGCCCAGGAGGTGGAAACACCATATATTTT
CASSYARPGGGNTIYF
>once|TRBJ1-4|TRBV19|NA
TGTGCCAGTAGTATCCAGGGGCAGGCCGAAAAACTGTTTTTT
CASSIQGQAEKLFF
>NA|TRBJ1-2|TRBV10-3|TRBD1
TGTGCCATCAGCGCCAAGGGACAGGTTACGGGCTATGGCTACACCTTC
CAISAKGQVTGYGYTF
>NA|TRBJ1-1|TRBV6-6|TRBD1
TGTGCCAGCAGCTTTCTCAGGGGGCGGAACACTGAAGCTTTCTTT
CASSFLRGRNTEAFF
>NA|TRBJ2-7|TRBV5-5|NA
TGTGCCAGCAGCCCCGTTCAGGACTACGAGCAGTACTTC
CASSPVQDYEQYF
>few|TRBJ2-7|TRBV6-5|TRBD2
TGTGCCAGCACCTGGGAGGGGAGCTCCTACGAGCAGTACTTC
CASTWEGSSYEQYF
>NA|TRBJ2-7|TRBV6-5|TRBD2
TGTGCCAGCAGCGGCGGGGGGGCCAGCTACGAGCAGTACTTC
CASSGGGASYEQYF
>NA|TRBJ2-7|TRBV4-1|NA
TGCGCCAGCAGCCAAGGGGGAGGGCAGTACTTC
CASSQGGGQYF
>NA|TRBJ1-6|TRBV28|NA
TGTGCCAGCACCCTCCTGGGGGAGGCGCGACCCCTCCACTTT
CASTLLGEARPLHF
>NA|TRBJ2-1|TRBV20-1|NA
TGCAGTGCTAGCTCAAGGGGGGTCCAGTTCTTC
CSASSRGVQFF
>NA|TRBJ1-1|TRBV7-8|NA
TGTGCCAGCAGCTTAAATCGGGCAGGGTCCATGAACACTGAAGCTTTCTTT
CASSLNRAGSMNTEAFF
>NA|TRBJ1-4|TRBV5-1|TRBD1
TGCGCCAGCAGCTTGGGGACAGGAGGTGAAAAACTGTTTTTT
CASSLGTGGEKLFF
>NA|TRBJ2-3|TRBV11-1|TRBD2
TGTGCCAGCAGCCTCCGGGGGGTTCTGACAGATACGCAGTATTTT
CASSLRGVLTDTQYF
>once|TRBJ1-1|TRBV18|TRBD1
TGTGCCAGCTCACGGGGACAGGTTGGCCTTAACACTGAAGCTTTCTTT
CASSRGQVGLNTEAFF
>NA|TRBJ1-6|TRBV2|TRBD1
TGTGCCAGCAGGGGACAGGGGGTTTCGAGTAATTCACCCCTCCACTTT
CASRGQGVSSNSPLHF
>NA|TRBJ1-1|TRBV5-5|NA
TGTGCCAGCAGCTTGAGTCGTAGGACTGAAGCTTTCTTT
CASSLSRRTEAFF
>NA|TRBJ2-7|TRBV5-4|NA
TGTGCCAGCAGCTACTCCGGGACGCCCGTCGCGAACTTC
CASSYSGTPVANF
>NA|TRBJ2-7|TRBV27|TRBD2
TGTGCCAGCAGAGGGCCCCGGGCCGGGGGGTCCTACGAGCAGTACTTC
CASRGPRAGGSYEQYF
>NA|TRBJ1-3|TRBV7-9|NA
TGTGCCAGCAGCTCCCTGACTGCGTGGAGGGGGTCGGGGGGAAACACCATATATTTT
CASSSLTAWRGSGGNTIYF
>once|TRBJ1-1|TRBV5-4|TRBD1
TGTGCCAGCAGCTTTGACAGGGAGAACACTGAAGCTTTCTTT
CASSFDRENTEAFF
>NA|TRBJ1-5|TRBV2|NA
TGTGCTAGCAGCGCCCTGAGGACGTTTAATAGCAATCAGCCCCAGCATTTT
CASSALRTFNSNQPQHF
>NA|TRBJ2-1|TRBV5-8|TRBD2
TGTGCCAGCAGCTTGGGACTAGCAGGATACAATGAGCAGTTCTTC
CASSLGLAGYNEQFF
>NA|TRBJ2-2|TRBV7-9|NA
TGTGCCAGCAGGTCCGGGGCGCCGGGCACCGGGGAGCTGTTTTTT
CASRSGAPGTGELFF
>NA|TRBJ1-5|TRBV24-1|TRBD1
TGTGCCACCAGTGATTTGCCCCGGGACAGGGCAAAAGGTCAGCCCCAGCATTTT
CATSDLPRDRAKGQPQHF
>NA|TRBJ1-1|TRBV5-1|NA
TGCGCCAGCAGCCCCCTTGGAGCCACCTTTGAAGCTTTCTTT
CASSPLGATFEAFF